Listed below are T cell receptor beta chains from one sample, sequenced in a study of cytomegalovirus exposure and HLA in healthy donors. Repertoires were generated with immunoSEQ multiplex PCR, while TCRdb's copy carries only in-frame clones and drops some. The table shows 120,000 or so clones, with 50% to 75% occurring only once. Material for sequencing was PBMCs. All receptors come from a woman aged 40 to 50 in good health and CMV-seropositive. The CDR3 runs from the conserved cysteine through the conserved F or W. Fields, in order: J gene, clone size, V gene, D gene, CDR3 protein, CDR3 DNA. The D gene is left open where the match is weak. Rows may omit the clone size; those that give it use once, few, many or a size class.

j_gene: TRBJ1-4; abundance: few; v_gene: TRBV7-9; d_gene: NA; CDR3aa: CASSLTDTTNEKLFF; CDR3nt: TGTGCCAGCAGCTTGACAGACACAACTAATGAAAAACTGTTTTTT
j_gene: TRBJ1-1; abundance: NA; v_gene: TRBV19; d_gene: TRBD1; CDR3aa: CASSIDLQDRRNAFF; CDR3nt: TGTGCCAGTAGTATAGACCTCCAGGACAGGAGGAATGCTTTCTTT
j_gene: TRBJ1-1; abundance: NA; v_gene: TRBV7-6; d_gene: NA; CDR3aa: CASSLATGGPNTEAFF; CDR3nt: TGTGCCAGCAGCTTAGCCACCGGTGGGCCGAACACTGAAGCTTTCTTT
j_gene: TRBJ2-7; abundance: NA; v_gene: TRBV28; d_gene: TRBD1; CDR3aa: CASGRQGPEQYF; CDR3nt: TGTGCCAGCGGAAGACAGGGGCCCGAGCAGTACTTC
j_gene: TRBJ2-5; abundance: NA; v_gene: TRBV28; d_gene: TRBD2; CDR3aa: CASRYRGLAGETQYF; CDR3nt: TGTGCCAGCAGATATAGGGGACTAGCGGGTGAGACCCAGTACTTC
j_gene: TRBJ2-7; abundance: NA; v_gene: TRBV7-9; d_gene: TRBD2; CDR3aa: CASSSGTSLSSYEQYF; CDR3nt: TGTGCCAGCAGCTCCGGGACTAGCCTGAGCTCCTACGAGCAGTACTTC
j_gene: TRBJ1-1; abundance: few; v_gene: TRBV27; d_gene: NA; CDR3aa: CASQQGDDTEAFF; CDR3nt: TGTGCCAGCCAACAGGGCGACGACACTGAAGCTTTCTTT
j_gene: TRBJ2-2; abundance: NA; v_gene: TRBV27; d_gene: NA; CDR3aa: CASSFSAPARITGELFF; CDR3nt: TGTGCCAGCAGTTTTTCCGCCCCAGCTAGAATAACCGGGGAGCTGTTTTTT
j_gene: TRBJ2-1; abundance: NA; v_gene: TRBV11-2; d_gene: NA; CDR3aa: CASSLLSLSYNEQFF; CDR3nt: TGTGCCAGCAGTTTACTTAGTCTATCCTACAATGAGCAGTTCTTC
j_gene: TRBJ1-4; abundance: NA; v_gene: TRBV19; d_gene: TRBD1; CDR3aa: CASRAGTANEKLFF; CDR3nt: TGTGCCTCCAGAGCCGGGACAGCGAACGAAAAACTGTTTTTT
j_gene: TRBJ1-2; abundance: NA; v_gene: TRBV30; d_gene: NA; CDR3aa: CASLSGTSPTWGYGYTF; CDR3nt: TGTGCCTCTTTATCCGGGACTTCCCCTACCTGGGGCTATGGCTACACCTTC
j_gene: TRBJ2-7; abundance: NA; v_gene: TRBV29-1; d_gene: TRBD1; CDR3aa: CSVEGGTGKRYEQYF; CDR3nt: TGCAGCGTTGAAGGTGGGACAGGCAAGCGCTACGAGCAGTACTTC
j_gene: TRBJ2-7; abundance: NA; v_gene: TRBV21-1; d_gene: NA; CDR3aa: CASSKEVRQRYEQYF; CDR3nt: TGTGCCAGCAGCAAAGAAGTGAGACAGAGGTACGAGCAGTACTTC
j_gene: TRBJ2-7; abundance: NA; v_gene: TRBV14; d_gene: TRBD1; CDR3aa: CASSLRTGSPKLF; CDR3nt: TGTGCCAGCAGCCTTAGGACAGGGAGCCCCAAGTTGTTC
j_gene: TRBJ1-1; abundance: NA; v_gene: TRBV10-3; d_gene: NA; CDR3aa: CAIKDGQTTTEAFF; CDR3nt: TGTGCCATCAAAGACGGACAAACAACCACTGAAGCTTTCTTT
j_gene: TRBJ2-3; abundance: NA; v_gene: TRBV5-1; d_gene: TRBD2; CDR3aa: CASSRLAGPYTDTQYF; CDR3nt: TGCGCCAGCAGCCGACTAGCGGGGCCCTACACAGATACGCAGTATTTT
j_gene: TRBJ2-2; abundance: many; v_gene: TRBV15; d_gene: TRBD1; CDR3aa: CATSRDTGTGSSGELFF; CDR3nt: TGTGCCACCAGCAGAGACACCGGGACAGGATCGTCCGGGGAGCTGTTTTTT
j_gene: TRBJ2-2; abundance: NA; v_gene: TRBV11-3; d_gene: NA; CDR3aa: CASSPRNTGELFF; CDR3nt: TGTGCCAGCAGCCCGAGAAACACCGGGGAGCTGTTTTTT
j_gene: TRBJ1-5; abundance: few; v_gene: TRBV7-9; d_gene: NA; CDR3aa: CASSLAGSGQPQHF; CDR3nt: TGTGCCAGCAGCTTAGCGGGGAGTGGGCAGCCCCAGCATTTT
j_gene: TRBJ1-2; abundance: few; v_gene: TRBV25-1; d_gene: TRBD1; CDR3aa: CASSESGQGALGGYTF; CDR3nt: TGTGCCAGCAGTGAATCGGGACAGGGGGCCCTGGGGGGCTACACCTTC
j_gene: TRBJ1-5; abundance: NA; v_gene: TRBV9; d_gene: TRBD1; CDR3aa: CASSIRDRDYQPQHF; CDR3nt: TGTGCCAGCAGCATCCGGGACAGGGACTATCAGCCCCAGCATTTT
j_gene: TRBJ2-7; abundance: NA; v_gene: TRBV9; d_gene: TRBD2; CDR3aa: CASSVGGLAGAYEQYF; CDR3nt: TGTGCCAGCAGCGTGGGGGGACTAGCGGGGGCCTACGAGCAGTACTTC
j_gene: TRBJ1-1; abundance: NA; v_gene: TRBV19; d_gene: NA; CDR3aa: CASSTGYTEAFF; CDR3nt: TGTGCCAGTAGTACAGGGTACACTGAAGCTTTCTTT
j_gene: TRBJ1-6; abundance: few; v_gene: TRBV5-1; d_gene: NA; CDR3aa: CASSLGGLTDSPLHF; CDR3nt: TGCGCCAGCAGCTTGGGGGGGCTGACCGATTCACCCCTCCACTTT
j_gene: TRBJ1-2; abundance: NA; v_gene: TRBV6-5; d_gene: NA; CDR3aa: CASSYGAASYGYTF; CDR3nt: TGTGCCAGCAGTTATGGGGCAGCCTCCTATGGCTACACCTTC
j_gene: TRBJ2-3; abundance: once; v_gene: TRBV2; d_gene: TRBD2; CDR3aa: CASKAAGVRTDTQYF; CDR3nt: TGTGCCAGCAAAGCAGCGGGAGTCAGAACAGATACGCAGTATTTT
j_gene: TRBJ1-4; abundance: NA; v_gene: TRBV5-1; d_gene: NA; CDR3aa: CASSLQRGEKLFF; CDR3nt: TGCGCCAGCAGCTTGCAGAGAGGAGAAAAACTGTTTTTT
j_gene: TRBJ1-1; abundance: NA; v_gene: TRBV28; d_gene: NA; CDR3aa: CASSLRVNTEAFF; CDR3nt: TGTGCCAGCAGTTTGCGCGTGAACACTGAAGCTTTCTTT
j_gene: TRBJ1-2; abundance: NA; v_gene: TRBV5-1; d_gene: NA; CDR3aa: CASSFGEGYTF; CDR3nt: TGCGCCAGCAGCTTCGGTGAAGGCTACACCTTC
j_gene: TRBJ2-2; abundance: NA; v_gene: TRBV5-1; d_gene: NA; CDR3aa: CASSFQTDPNTGELFF; CDR3nt: TGCGCCAGCAGCTTCCAGACAGATCCAAACACCGGGGAGCTGTTTTTT
j_gene: TRBJ2-7; abundance: NA; v_gene: TRBV2; d_gene: NA; CDR3aa: CASSDLAERIEQYF; CDR3nt: TGTGCCAGCAGTGACTTGGCAGAGCGGATCGAGCAGTACTTC
j_gene: TRBJ2-5; abundance: NA; v_gene: TRBV18; d_gene: NA; CDR3aa: CASSPGSQETQYF; CDR3nt: TGTGCCAGCTCACCAGGCAGCCAAGAGACCCAGTACTTC
j_gene: TRBJ1-1; abundance: NA; v_gene: TRBV5-1; d_gene: NA; CDR3aa: CASSRGGQGSNTEAFF; CDR3nt: TGCGCCAGCAGCAGGGGGGGGCAGGGGTCGAACACTGAAGCTTTCTTT
j_gene: TRBJ1-2; abundance: NA; v_gene: TRBV6-5; d_gene: NA; CDR3aa: CASNSRGWGYTF; CDR3nt: TGTGCCAGCAATTCGAGAGGTTGGGGCTACACCTTC
j_gene: TRBJ1-3; abundance: many; v_gene: TRBV9; d_gene: NA; CDR3aa: CASSVDPSSGNTIYF; CDR3nt: TGTGCCAGCAGCGTAGATCCGAGCTCTGGAAACACCATATATTTT
j_gene: TRBJ2-7; abundance: NA; v_gene: TRBV6-6; d_gene: TRBD2; CDR3aa: CASSYGGLAGTDEQYF; CDR3nt: TGTGCCAGCAGTTACGGGGGACTAGCGGGAACGGACGAGCAGTACTTC
j_gene: TRBJ1-2; abundance: NA; v_gene: TRBV10-3; d_gene: NA; CDR3aa: CAITDNHGYTF; CDR3nt: TGTGCCATCACGGACAATCATGGCTACACCTTC
j_gene: TRBJ1-4; abundance: NA; v_gene: TRBV19; d_gene: NA; CDR3aa: CASSSGATNEKLFF; CDR3nt: TGTGCCAGTAGCTCGGGTGCAACTAATGAAAAACTGTTTTTT
j_gene: TRBJ1-1; abundance: NA; v_gene: TRBV2; d_gene: TRBD1; CDR3aa: CASSEMGTGSTEAFF; CDR3nt: TGTGCCAGCAGCGAAATGGGGACAGGGAGCACTGAAGCTTTCTTT
j_gene: TRBJ1-4; abundance: once; v_gene: TRBV6-5; d_gene: NA; CDR3aa: CASSPGQLNEKLFF; CDR3nt: TGTGCCAGCAGTCCAGGACAGCTTAATGAAAAACTGTTTTTT
j_gene: TRBJ1-5; abundance: NA; v_gene: TRBV6-1; d_gene: TRBD1; CDR3aa: CASSAWTGGGNQPQHF; CDR3nt: TGTGCCAGCAGTGCCTGGACAGGGGGCGGCAATCAGCCCCAGCATTTT
j_gene: TRBJ1-1; abundance: NA; v_gene: TRBV6-6; d_gene: NA; CDR3aa: CASSLTGNTEAFF; CDR3nt: TGTGCCAGCAGTCTAACAGGGAATACTGAAGCTTTCTTT
j_gene: TRBJ2-2; abundance: NA; v_gene: TRBV27; d_gene: TRBD1; CDR3aa: CASSHRGLSTGELFF; CDR3nt: TGTGCCAGCAGCCACAGGGGATTGAGCACCGGGGAGCTGTTTTTT
j_gene: TRBJ2-3; abundance: NA; v_gene: TRBV6-1; d_gene: TRBD2; CDR3aa: CASSGPLAGDTQYF; CDR3nt: TGTGCCAGCAGCGGACCCCTAGCGGGAGATACGCAGTATTTT
j_gene: TRBJ2-3; abundance: NA; v_gene: TRBV7-6; d_gene: TRBD2; CDR3aa: CASSLRLAGARDTQYF; CDR3nt: TGTGCCAGCAGCTTACGGTTAGCGGGGGCACGGGATACGCAGTATTTT
j_gene: TRBJ2-3; abundance: once; v_gene: TRBV5-4; d_gene: TRBD2; CDR3aa: CASSSGLAGVVDTQYF; CDR3nt: TGTGCCAGCAGCTCCGGACTAGCGGGAGTGGTAGATACGCAGTATTTT
j_gene: TRBJ2-3; abundance: few; v_gene: TRBV11-3; d_gene: TRBD1; CDR3aa: CASSLAGQGGGTDTQYF; CDR3nt: TGTGCCAGCAGCTTGGCCGGACAGGGTGGAGGCACAGATACGCAGTATTTT
j_gene: TRBJ2-5; abundance: NA; v_gene: TRBV2; d_gene: TRBD2; CDR3aa: CASSESLGGGAGETQYF; CDR3nt: TGTGCCAGCAGTGAATCGCTGGGCGGGGGGGCAGGGGAGACCCAGTACTTC
j_gene: TRBJ1-4; abundance: NA; v_gene: TRBV6-5; d_gene: NA; CDR3aa: CASSSGSSEKLFF; CDR3nt: TGTGCCAGCAGTTCCGGGTCAAGTGAAAAACTGTTTTTT
j_gene: TRBJ1-2; abundance: few; v_gene: TRBV27; d_gene: NA; CDR3aa: CASSLGEPKANYGYTF; CDR3nt: TGTGCCAGCAGTTTAGGGGAGCCGAAGGCTAACTATGGCTACACCTTC
j_gene: TRBJ2-7; abundance: NA; v_gene: TRBV7-9; d_gene: TRBD2; CDR3aa: CASSSLAGSYEQYF; CDR3nt: TGTGCCAGCAGCTCGCTAGCGGGGTCCTACGAGCAGTACTTC
j_gene: TRBJ1-4; abundance: NA; v_gene: TRBV30; d_gene: TRBD1; CDR3aa: CAWSAERVGDRTWVTSGGLFF; CDR3nt: TGTGCCTGGAGCGCTGAAAGGGTCGGGGACAGAACTTGGGTGACGAGCGGGGGACTGTTTTTT
j_gene: TRBJ1-4; abundance: NA; v_gene: TRBV29-1; d_gene: NA; CDR3aa: CSALLADEKLFF; CDR3nt: TGCAGCGCCCTTTTAGCGGATGAAAAACTGTTTTTT
j_gene: TRBJ1-1; abundance: few; v_gene: TRBV6-5; d_gene: NA; CDR3aa: CASSYEGAPDTEAFF; CDR3nt: TGTGCCAGCAGTTACGAAGGGGCGCCGGACACTGAAGCTTTCTTT
j_gene: TRBJ2-7; abundance: NA; v_gene: TRBV6-5; d_gene: TRBD1; CDR3aa: CASSGTGGYEQYF; CDR3nt: TGTGCCAGCAGCGGGACAGGGGGCTACGAGCAGTACTTC
j_gene: TRBJ1-4; abundance: NA; v_gene: TRBV5-1; d_gene: NA; CDR3aa: CASSTGRTGTNEKLFF; CDR3nt: TGCGCCAGCAGTACGGGGAGGACGGGGACTAATGAAAAACTGTTTTTT
j_gene: TRBJ2-5; abundance: once; v_gene: TRBV5-6; d_gene: NA; CDR3aa: CASTSRETQYF; CDR3nt: TGTGCCAGCACCTCGAGGGAGACCCAGTACTTC